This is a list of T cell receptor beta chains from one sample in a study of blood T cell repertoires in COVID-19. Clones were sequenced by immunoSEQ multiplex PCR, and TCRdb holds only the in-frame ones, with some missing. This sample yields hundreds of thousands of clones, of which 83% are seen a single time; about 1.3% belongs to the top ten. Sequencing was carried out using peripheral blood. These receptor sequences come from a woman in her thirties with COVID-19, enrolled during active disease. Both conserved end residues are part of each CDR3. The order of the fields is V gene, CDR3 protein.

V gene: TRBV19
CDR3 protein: CASSIDGTGNQPQHF

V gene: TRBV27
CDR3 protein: CASSWGQGNQPQHF

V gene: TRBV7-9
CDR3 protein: CASSTGLAGITDTQYF

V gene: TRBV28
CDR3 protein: CASSLGTGLYGYTF

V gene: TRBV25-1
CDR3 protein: CASSEYIAGGNEQFF

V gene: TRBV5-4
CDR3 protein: CAIYGTSGRASTDTQYF

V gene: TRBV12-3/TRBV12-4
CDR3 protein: CASSRGVNTEAFF

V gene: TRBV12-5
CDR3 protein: CASGPDRKDNEQFF

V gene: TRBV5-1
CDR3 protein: CASSSRGRASWEQFF

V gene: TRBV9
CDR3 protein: CASSVQGNQETQYF

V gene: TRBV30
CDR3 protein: CAWVHQNTEAFF

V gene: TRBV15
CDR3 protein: CATSSRGGRVTDTQYF

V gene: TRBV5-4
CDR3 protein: CASTRGQEDGYTF

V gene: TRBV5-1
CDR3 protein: CASSLTGENYGYTF

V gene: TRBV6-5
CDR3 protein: CASSYSFRFQETQYF

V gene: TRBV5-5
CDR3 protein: CASSLDASPYPGYTF

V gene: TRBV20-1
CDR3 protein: CSASGSGSTDTQYF

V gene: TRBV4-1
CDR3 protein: CASNQDREGTDTQYF

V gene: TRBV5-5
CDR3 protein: CASSLGATSGIYQETQYF

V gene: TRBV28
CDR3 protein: CASSEQGMLHEQYF

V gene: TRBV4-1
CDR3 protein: CASSQDGTSGIYNEQFF

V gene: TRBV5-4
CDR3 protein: CASSPTGSGELFF

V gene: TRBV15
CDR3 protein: CATSRPGQGGVQGNQPQHF

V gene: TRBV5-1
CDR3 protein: CASSLQGAHPNNEQFF

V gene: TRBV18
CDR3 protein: CASSSLSAGGSKNIQYF

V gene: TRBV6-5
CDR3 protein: CASRISRKDFYGYTF

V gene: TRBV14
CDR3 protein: CASSQGTTGRATDTQYF

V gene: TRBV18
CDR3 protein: CASSPISRSEQYF

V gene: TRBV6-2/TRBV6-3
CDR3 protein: CASSYSVTGRIFNEQFF

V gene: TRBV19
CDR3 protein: CASSSFLGTTNEKLFF

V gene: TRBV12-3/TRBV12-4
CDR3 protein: CASSFRGTYEQYF